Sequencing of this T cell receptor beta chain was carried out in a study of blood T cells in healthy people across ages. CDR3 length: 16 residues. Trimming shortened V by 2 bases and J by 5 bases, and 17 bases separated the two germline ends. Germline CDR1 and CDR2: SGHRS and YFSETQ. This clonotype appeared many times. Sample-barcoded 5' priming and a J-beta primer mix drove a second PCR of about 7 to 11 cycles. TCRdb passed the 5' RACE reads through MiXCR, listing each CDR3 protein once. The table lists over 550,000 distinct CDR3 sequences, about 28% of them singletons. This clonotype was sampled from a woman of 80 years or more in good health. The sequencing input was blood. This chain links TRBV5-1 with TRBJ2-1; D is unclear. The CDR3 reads CASSLVWAARNNEQFF. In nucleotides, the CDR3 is TGCGCCAGCAGCTTAGTTTGGGCGGCCCGAAACAATGAGCAGTTCTTC.